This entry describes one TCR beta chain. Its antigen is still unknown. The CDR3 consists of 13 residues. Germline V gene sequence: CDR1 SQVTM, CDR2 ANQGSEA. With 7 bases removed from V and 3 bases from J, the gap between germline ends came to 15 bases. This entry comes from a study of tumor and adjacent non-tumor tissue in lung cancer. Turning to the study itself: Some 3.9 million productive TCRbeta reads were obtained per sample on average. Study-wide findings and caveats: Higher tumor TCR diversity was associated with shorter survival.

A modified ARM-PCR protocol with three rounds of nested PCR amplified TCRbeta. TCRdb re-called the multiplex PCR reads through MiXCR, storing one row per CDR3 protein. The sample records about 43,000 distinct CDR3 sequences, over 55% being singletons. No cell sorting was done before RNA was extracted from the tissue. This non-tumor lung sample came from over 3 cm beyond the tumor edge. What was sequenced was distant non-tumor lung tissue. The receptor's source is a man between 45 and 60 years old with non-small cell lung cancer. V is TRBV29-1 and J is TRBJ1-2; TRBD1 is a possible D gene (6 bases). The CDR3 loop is CSAWTEIDYGYTF. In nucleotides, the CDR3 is TGCAGCGCTTGGACAGAGATCGACTATGGCTACACCTTC.